Following are 22 T cell receptor beta chains from one sample sequenced in a study of shared clonotypes between healthy human individuals (dated by TCRdb to 2018 to 2020). Library construction relied on the immunoSEQ multiplex PCR assay. TCRdb obtained this table from immuneACCESS and retained in-frame rearrangements with V and J assigned. These tables miss some clones; where compared with another copy, unresolved V genes account for less than half of the shortfall, and the remainder is unexplained. The sample has approximately 1,500,000 clones on record, around 97% of them singletons. The leading ten clones occupy approximately 1.1% of the sample. Sequenced material: naive CD4+ T cells sorted from blood. According to the study, the label for this sample's cell subset or site signals: CD45RA+ positively selected. The source of these receptors is a man in his thirties or forties in good health.

The gene calls are TRBV19 and TRBJ2-3; 11 nucleotides align to TRBD2. Germline V CDR1 and CDR2: LNHDA, SQIVND (reference sequence). V lost 7 bases to trimming and J lost 3 bases; unmatched junction nucleotides: 3. The CDR3 consists of 14 residues. The CDR3 reads CASTTSGSTDTQYF. As DNA, the CDR3 is TGTGCCAGTACTACTAGCGGGAGTACAGATACGCAGTATTTT.

This clone was detected once. This chain joins TRBV5-1 and TRBJ2-1, with 8 bases lining up with TRBD1. This CDR3 has 14 residues. Germline V CDR1 and CDR2: SGHRS, YFSETQ. V trimming: 4 bases; J trimming: 2 bases; junction bases outside the gene matches: 2. CDR3 coding DNA: TGCGCCAGCAGCCCGGACAGGGCCTACAATGAGCAGTTCTTC. Translated: CASSPDRAYNEQFF. Complete variable domain (other parts from reference TRBV5-1 and TRBJ2-1): KAGVTQTPRYLIKTRGQQVTLSCSPISGHRSVSWYQQTPGQGLQFLFEYFSETQRNKGNFPGRFSGRQFSNSRSEMNVSTLELGDSALYLCASSPDRAYNEQFFGPGTRLTVL.

This chain connects TRBV2 to TRBJ2-1; TRBD2 matches at 8 bases. V lost 8 bases and J lost 8; bases outside the gene matches: 11. From germline, CDR1 is SNHLY and CDR2 FYNNEI. The CDR3 extends over 14 amino acids. For the CDR3, the DNA is TGTGCCAGCGAGTACAGCGGGAGTACCCATGAGCAGTTCTTC. This codes for CASEYSGSTHEQFF.

Points on this clone: Additional DNA sequences in this sample encode the identical CDR3. This chain connects TRBV15 to TRBJ1-5; D is unresolved. Trimming removed 1 base from V and 4 bases from J, with 2 bases in between. This CDR3 spans 12 amino acids. The V gene's germline CDR1 is LNHNV and CDR2 YYDKDF (reference sequence). The DNA for the CDR3 is TGTGCCACCAGCAGAGTAAATCAGCCCCAGCATTTT. Protein: CATSRVNQPQHF.

The chain joins TRBV27 to TRBJ1-5; TRBD1 is a possible D gene (5 bases). This CDR3 comprises 18 residues. Germline CDR1 reads MNHEY; CDR2 reads SMNVEV (reference sequence). Trimming removed 9 bases at V and 0 bases at J, with 24 bases between. CDR3 bases: TGTGCCAGAAGCCCGCAGGGCCGAGAACCATATAGCAATCAGCCCCAGCATTTT. This translates into CARSPQGREPYSNQPQHF.

J is TRBJ2-3 and V is TRBV7-6; TRBD1 or TRBD2 may be the D gene (5 bases each). The CDR3 length is 13 residues. V lost 5 bases and J lost 3, with 9 bases in between. Germline CDR1 SGHVS, CDR2 FNYEAQ. CDR3 nucleotides: TGTGCCAGCAGCCTCAGGGAGACAGATACGCAGTATTTT. It translates to CASSLRETDTQYF.

CDR3 nucleotide sequence: TGTGCCAGCAGCGACCTACAGGGTAGGTGGGAGCAGTACTTC. This codes for CASSDLQGRWEQYF. The chain couples TRBV2 to TRBJ2-7, with D maybe TRBD1 (6 bases). Germline V lookup: CDR1 SNHLY, CDR2 FYNNEI. The CDR3 consists of 14 residues. Trimming removed 6 bases from V and 7 bases from J, with 19 bases in between.

The chain combines TRBV27 with TRBJ2-7; 7 bases match TRBD2. J lost 3 bases, V lost 5 bases, and 7 bases had no gene match. CDR1 is MNHEY and CDR2 is SMNVEV in the germline V gene (reference sequence). This CDR3 has 14 residues. CDR3: CASSRDYNFYEQYF. CDR3 DNA: TGTGCCAGCAGTCGGGACTACAACTTCTACGAGCAGTACTTC.

This chain connects TRBV7-6 to TRBJ2-1; 11 positions match TRBD2. The germline V gene has CDR1 SGHVS and CDR2 FNYEAQ. The V gene end was trimmed by 1 base and the J gene end by 8 bases; junction bases not matched to a gene: 13. The CDR3 sequence is 18 residues long. The CDR3 sequence is CASSLVAHTSGRPYEQFF. The CDR3 nucleotides read TGTGCCAGCAGCTTAGTAGCGCACACTAGCGGGAGACCGTATGAGCAGTTCTTC.

A single count supports this clone. The chain couples TRBV5-1 to TRBJ2-7; 8 bases are shared with TRBD1. CDR1 and CDR2 (germline): SGHRS, YFSETQ. The length of the CDR3 is 16 residues. The V gene end was trimmed by 4 bases and the J gene end by 4 bases; junction bases not matched to a gene: 13. This CDR3 reads CASSGPLAGGLYEQYF. In DNA, the CDR3 is TGCGCCAGCAGCGGCCCGTTAGCAGGGGGCTTGTACGAGCAGTACTTC.

The chain is built from TRBV11-2 and TRBJ1-4; D is ambiguous. The germline gives CDR1 SGHAT, CDR2 FQNNGV. Trimming removed 3 bases from V and 8 bases from J, with 10 bases in between. The CDR3 has 13 residues. The CDR3 spells CASSLASVEKLFF. The CDR3 DNA reads TGTGCCAGCAGCTTGGCCTCCGTCGAAAAACTGTTTTTT.

The chain employs TRBV5-8 and TRBJ1-2; D is perhaps TRBD1 (6 bases). Germline lookup yields CDR1 SGHTS and CDR2 YDEGEE. The CDR3 extends over 13 amino acids. Trimming removed 2 bases at V and 8 bases at J, with 13 bases between. The CDR3 loop reads CASSFGQMGGYTF. In nucleotides, the CDR3 is TGTGCCAGCAGCTTTGGACAGATGGGCGGCTACACCTTC.

The chain links TRBV28 to TRBJ1-1; possibly TRBD1 for D (5 bases). Germline assignment: CDR1 MDHEN and CDR2 SYDVKM. The CDR3 spans 15 residues. Trimming took off 2 bases at V and 5 bases at J, with 15 bases between the two ends. CDR3 DNA: TGTGCCAGCAGTTTACCTGCCAGGGAAGGTACTGAAGCTTTCTTT. This gives the protein CASSLPAREGTEAFF.

The chain couples TRBV6-5 to TRBJ2-3, with unresolved D. The CDR3 runs to 14 residues. V was cut by 6 bases and J by 1 base, with 11 bases left in between. Germline-derived CDR1 and CDR2 are MNHEY and SVGAGI. DNA for the CDR3: TGTGCCAGCAGACGACCAGCGCGCACAGATACGCAGTATTTT. Translated: CASRRPARTDTQYF.

This chain joins TRBV7-8 and TRBJ2-1; D unclear. This CDR3 contains 13 residues. The V gene lost 5 bases and the J gene lost 4 bases, with 9 bases spanning the gap. Per germline, CDR1 SGHVS and CDR2 FQNEAQ. The CDR3 DNA sequence: TGTGCCAGCAGCGCCCGGAGTTACAATGAGCAGTTCTTC. This translates into CASSARSYNEQFF.

The chain recombines TRBV9 with TRBJ2-3, with 12 bases lining up with TRBD2. The CDR3 has 18 amino acids. Unmatched junction bases numbered 9, after V lost 4 bases and J lost 0 bases. Germline V lookup: CDR1 SGDLS, CDR2 YYNGEE. The CDR3 DNA is TGTGCCAGCAGCCCGCTAGCGGGAGGGCCCCAGAGCACAGATACGCAGTATTTT. This sequence encodes CASSPLAGGPQSTDTQYF. The whole variable domain, filled in from reference TRBV9 and TRBJ2-3, reads DSGVTQTPKHLITATGQRVTLRCSPRSGDLSVYWYQQSLDQGLQFLIQYYNGEERAKGNILERFSAQQFPDLHSELNLSSLELGDSALYFCASSPLAGGPQSTDTQYFGPGTRLTVL.

The chain recombines TRBV19 with TRBJ1-1; 9 bases are a match to TRBD1. The CDR3 has 15 amino acids. Germline V CDR1 and CDR2: LNHDA, SQIVND (reference sequence). The V segment lost 5 bases and the J segment 5 bases; nucleotides outside the gene matches: 9. In nucleotides, the CDR3 is TGTGCCAGTAGTCCCCTGGGACAGGGAGAGACTGAAGCTTTCTTT. The encoded protein is CASSPLGQGETEAFF.

As DNA, the CDR3 is TGTGCCAGCAGCCCCCGGGACAGATTATTTAATGAGCAGTTCTTC. This translates into CASSPRDRLFNEQFF. The rearrangement links TRBV7-3 to TRBJ2-1; TRBD1 matches at 7 bases. CDR1 is SGHTA and CDR2 is FQGTGA in the germline V gene. The V segment lost 5 bases and the J segment 7 bases; nucleotides outside the gene matches: 11. This CDR3 is built from 15 residues.

The rearrangement uses TRBV10-1 and TRBJ1-2; tentatively, D is TRBD1 (5 bases). In germline, CDR1 is WNHNN, CDR2 SYGVQD (reference sequence). This CDR3 comprises 13 residues. Trimming stripped 7 bases from V and 3 bases from J, with 12 bases between. The CDR3 sequence: CASMIDSHYGYTF. The CDR3 DNA follows: TGCGCCAGCATGATCGACAGCCACTATGGCTACACCTTC.

As regards this clone: This sample also contains other DNA sequences that code for the same CDR3. The chain employs TRBV19 and TRBJ2-5, with D perhaps being TRBD1 or TRBD2 (5 bases each). Between the trimmed V and J ends, which lost 4 bases and 2 bases, there was a span of 11 bases. This CDR3 is built from 14 residues. Germline V gene sequence: CDR1 LNHDA, CDR2 SQIVND (reference sequence). CDR3 region: CASSRSGSQETQYF. The CDR3 bases are TGTGCCAGTAGTAGATCAGGGAGTCAAGAGACCCAGTACTTC.

The table lists this clone with a count of one. The chain uses TRBV9 and TRBJ2-2; D is possibly TRBD2 (5 bases). This CDR3 has 16 residues. The V gene's germline CDR1 is SGDLS and CDR2 YYNGEE. V shed 0 bases and J shed 5 bases, with 14 bases lying between them. The CDR3 nucleotides are TGTGCCAGCAGCGTAGCTTCCCTGGCGGGTACCGGGGAGCTGTTTTTT. It codes for CASSVASLAGTGELFF.

The chain employs TRBV19 and TRBJ2-7, with TRBD2 matching 7 bases. V lost 6 bases, J lost 2 bases, and 13 bases stayed unmatched. CDR1 and CDR2 from the germline V gene are LNHDA and SQIVND (reference sequence). This CDR3 region has 16 residues. Here the CDR3 reads CASSHGLVLPTYEQYF. In nucleotides, the CDR3 is TGTGCCAGTAGCCATGGACTAGTTTTGCCTACCTACGAGCAGTACTTC.